Presented here are 6 T cell receptor beta chains from one specimen sequenced in a study of T cells in Graves' hyperthyroidism and ophthalmopathy. RNA transcripts served as the template for amplifying TCR beta CDR3 regions. The HTBI primer set was used in a first-round RT-PCR of the TCR CDR3. TCRdb re-called the multiplex PCR reads with MiXCR, one entry per CDR3 protein. The sample lists about 500,000 distinct CDR3 sequences; 16% were seen once. Sequenced material: blood. The source of these receptors is a woman between 25 and 40 years old with Graves' ophthalmopathy.

In this sample, this clonotype turned up a few times. This chain links TRBV20-1 with TRBJ1-5; D perhaps matches TRBD1 (6 bases). The CDR3 is 13 amino acids. Germline V lookup: CDR1 DFQATT, CDR2 SNEGSKA (reference sequence). The V and J ends lost 4 bases and 6 bases respectively, with 13 bases between them. The CDR3 protein is CSAIQGITQPQHF. For the CDR3, the DNA is TGCAGTGCTATTCAGGGGATCACTCAGCCCCAGCATTTT.

This clonotype showed up many times. The chain combines TRBV27 with TRBJ1-2; 8 bases fit TRBD1. The CDR3 covers 15 residues. V trimming: 5 bases; J trimming: 5 bases; junction bases outside the gene matches: 10. The germline V gene encodes CDR1 MNHEY and CDR2 SMNVEV (reference sequence). The CDR3 nucleotides are TGTGCCAGCAGTCTCCTTGGACAGGGAGGTTATGGCTACACCTTC. Translation gives CASSLLGQGGYGYTF.

J is TRBJ1-2 and V is TRBV6-1, with a weak D call TRBD1 (6 bases). V lost 1 base and J lost 4, with 10 bases in between. Germline V CDR1 and CDR2: MNHNS, SASEGT. This CDR3 has 14 residues. The chain's CDR3 is CASSEVTGTYGYTF. The CDR3 DNA is TGTGCCAGCAGTGAAGTGACAGGAACCTATGGCTACACCTTC.

This clonotype appeared many times. The CDR3 loop is CASSPRQGNEQFF. The CDR3 bases are TGTGCCAGCTCACCCAGACAGGGCAATGAGCAGTTCTTC. The chain recombines TRBV18 with TRBJ2-1; 7 positions match TRBD1. The germline V gene encodes CDR1 KGHSH and CDR2 LQKENI. V shed 3 bases and J 6 bases; nucleotides not matched to a gene: 2. This CDR3 spans 13 amino acids.

This rearrangement joins TRBV9 to TRBJ1-3; D gene uncertain. Trimming removed 0 bases from V and 2 bases from J, with 9 bases in between. This CDR3 spans 15 amino acids. Germline-derived CDR1 and CDR2 are SGDLS and YYNGEE. The CDR3 loop reads CASSVGATTGNTIYF. The CDR3 nucleotides read TGTGCCAGCAGCGTAGGGGCTACCACTGGAAACACCATATATTTT.

This clonotype was seen repeatedly, ten times or more. The rearrangement joins TRBV28 to TRBJ1-2; D perhaps matches TRBD1 (5 bases). The V end lost 5 bases, the J end lost 7 bases, and 20 bases lay between the germline ends. The V gene's germline CDR1 is MDHEN and CDR2 SYDVKM. The CDR3 loop spans 15 amino acids. CDR3 nucleotides: TGTGCCAGCAGTACCGACAGAACGGAACTGGTTGGCTACACCTTC. The encoded protein is CASSTDRTELVGYTF.